The present T cell receptor beta chain was sequenced within a study of blood T cell repertoires in COVID-19. CDR3 length: 13 amino acids. Unmatched junction bases numbered 8, after V lost 5 bases and J lost 5 bases. CDR1 is SQVTM and CDR2 is ANQGSEA in the germline V gene. The table came from immunoSEQ multiplex PCR; TCRdb's copy has only in-frame clones and leaves some out. The sample contains fewer than 200,000 clones, roughly nine tenths of which appear only once. The material sequenced was PBMCs or T cells enriched from blood (not recorded which). The rearrangement links TRBV29-1 to TRBJ2-7, with 8 bases that match TRBD1. The origin of this receptor is a human donor with acute COVID-19. The donor label of this sample is uncertain. For the CDR3, the DNA is TGCAGCGTTTCCTCGGACAGGGCCAACGAGCAGTACTTC. Translation gives CSVSSDRANEQYF.